The clone carrying this T cell receptor beta chain has more than one count but fewer than ten. The antigen remains undetermined. The germline gives CDR1 SGHVS, CDR2 FQNEAQ. This CDR3 has 15 residues. V was pared by 4 bases and J by 4 bases, with 17 bases between. TCRdb processed the 5' RACE reads anew with MiXCR; each CDR3 protein has one entry. The sample records under 550,000 distinct CDR3 sequences, about a fifth being singletons. The sample originates from a study of T cells after yellow fever vaccination. Study-wide results and limits: Clones from primary vaccination mostly reappeared after the booster (around 96% CD4, approximately 86% CD8).

The source was PBMCs, collected approximately 22 days after the first yellow fever vaccination. The sequence derives from a man between 18 and 35 years old who received the YFV17D yellow fever vaccine. The V call is TRBV7-8, the J call TRBJ2-7; D uncertain. CDR3 in amino acids: CASSSHRVLAYEQYF. CDR3 DNA sequence: TGTGCCAGCAGCTCTCACCGGGTTTTGGCGTACGAGCAGTACTTC.